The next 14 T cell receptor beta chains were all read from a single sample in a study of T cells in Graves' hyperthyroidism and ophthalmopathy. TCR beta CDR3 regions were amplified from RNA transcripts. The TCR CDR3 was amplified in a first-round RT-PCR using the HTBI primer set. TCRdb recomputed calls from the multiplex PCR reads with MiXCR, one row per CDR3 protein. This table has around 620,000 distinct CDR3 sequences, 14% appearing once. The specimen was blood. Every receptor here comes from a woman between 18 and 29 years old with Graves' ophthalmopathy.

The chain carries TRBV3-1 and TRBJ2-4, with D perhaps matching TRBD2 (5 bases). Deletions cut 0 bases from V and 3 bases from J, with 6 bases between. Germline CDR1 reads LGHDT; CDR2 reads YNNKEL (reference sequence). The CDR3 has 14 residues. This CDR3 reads CASSQDTSKNIQYF. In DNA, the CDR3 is TGTGCCAGCAGCCAAGATACTAGCAAAAACATTCAGTACTTC.

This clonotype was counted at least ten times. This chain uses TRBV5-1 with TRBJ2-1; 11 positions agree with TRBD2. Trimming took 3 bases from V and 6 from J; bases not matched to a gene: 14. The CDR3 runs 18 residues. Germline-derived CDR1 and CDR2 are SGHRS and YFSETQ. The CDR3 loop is CASSSRTSGFPTSNEQFF. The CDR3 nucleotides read TGCGCCAGCAGCTCCCGGACTAGCGGGTTTCCCACCTCCAATGAGCAGTTCTTC. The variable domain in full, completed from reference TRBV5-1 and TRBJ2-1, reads KAGVTQTPRYLIKTRGQQVTLSCSPISGHRSVSWYQQTPGQGLQFLFEYFSETQRNKGNFPGRFSGRQFSNSRSEMNVSTLELGDSALYLCASSSRTSGFPTSNEQFFGPGTRLTVL.

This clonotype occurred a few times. In nucleotides, the CDR3 is TGTGCCAGCAGTCCCCGGGACAGGTGGTATGGCTACACCTTC. This codes for CASSPRDRWYGYTF. The J gene is TRBJ1-2, the V gene TRBV27, with TRBD1 identical over 8 bases. Germline V lookup: CDR1 MNHEY, CDR2 SMNVEV (reference sequence). The CDR3 contains 14 residues. J lost 5 bases, V lost 5 bases, and 7 bases had no gene match.

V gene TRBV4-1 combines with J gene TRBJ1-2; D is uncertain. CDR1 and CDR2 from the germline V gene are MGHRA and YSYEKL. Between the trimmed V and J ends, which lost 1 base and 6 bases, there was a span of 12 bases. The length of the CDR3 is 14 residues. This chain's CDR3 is CASSQAGSRHGYTF. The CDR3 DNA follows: TGCGCCAGCAGCCAAGCCGGCAGCCGCCATGGCTACACCTTC.

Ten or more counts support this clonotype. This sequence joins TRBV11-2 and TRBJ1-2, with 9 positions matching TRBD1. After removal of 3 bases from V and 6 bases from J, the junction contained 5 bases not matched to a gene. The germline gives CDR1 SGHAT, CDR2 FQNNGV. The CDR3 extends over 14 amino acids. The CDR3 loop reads CASSLYRGQHGYTF. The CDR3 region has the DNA TGTGCCAGCAGCTTGTACAGGGGGCAACATGGCTACACCTTC.

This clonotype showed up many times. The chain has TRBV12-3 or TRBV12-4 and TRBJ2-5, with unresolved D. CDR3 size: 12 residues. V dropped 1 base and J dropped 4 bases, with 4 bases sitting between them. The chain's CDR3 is CASSLGTETQYF. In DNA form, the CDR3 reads TGTGCCAGCAGTTTAGGGACAGAGACCCAGTACTTC.

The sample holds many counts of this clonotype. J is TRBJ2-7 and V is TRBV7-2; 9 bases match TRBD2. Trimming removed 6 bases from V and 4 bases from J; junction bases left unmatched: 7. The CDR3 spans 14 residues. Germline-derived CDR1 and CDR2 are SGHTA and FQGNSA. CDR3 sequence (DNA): TGTGCCAGCAGACTTAGCGGGAGTAGTTACGAGCAGTACTTC. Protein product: CASRLSGSSYEQYF. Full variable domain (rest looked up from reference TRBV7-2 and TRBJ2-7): GAGVSQSPSNKVTEKGKDVELRCDPISGHTALYWYRQSLGQGLEFLIYFQGNSAPDKSGLPSDRFSAERTGGSVSTLTIQRTQQEDSAVYLCASRLSGSSYEQYFGPGTRLTVT.

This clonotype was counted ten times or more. CDR3 in amino acids: CASSSDRYEQYF. In nucleotides, the CDR3 is TGTGCCAGCAGCTCTGACAGATACGAGCAGTACTTC. V gene TRBV11-2 combines with J gene TRBJ2-7; a possible D gene is TRBD1 (5 bases). The V end was cut by 4 bases, the J end by 4 bases, with 8 bases between. There are 12 residues in the CDR3. Germline CDR1 SGHAT, CDR2 FQNNGV.

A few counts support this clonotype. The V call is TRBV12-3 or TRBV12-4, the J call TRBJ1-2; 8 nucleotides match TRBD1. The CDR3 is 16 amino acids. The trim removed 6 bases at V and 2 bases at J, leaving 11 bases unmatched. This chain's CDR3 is CASSYRGQGPNYGYTF. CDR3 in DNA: TGTGCCAGCAGCTACCGTGGACAGGGTCCGAACTATGGCTACACCTTC.

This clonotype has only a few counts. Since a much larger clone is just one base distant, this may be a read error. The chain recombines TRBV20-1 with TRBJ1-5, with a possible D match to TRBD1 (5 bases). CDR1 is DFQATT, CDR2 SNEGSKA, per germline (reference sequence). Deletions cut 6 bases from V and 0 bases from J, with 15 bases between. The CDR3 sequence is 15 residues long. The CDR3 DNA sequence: TGCAGTGCCCTCCAAAGGGGATCTAGCAATCAGCCCCAGCATTTT. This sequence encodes CSALQRGSSNQPQHF.

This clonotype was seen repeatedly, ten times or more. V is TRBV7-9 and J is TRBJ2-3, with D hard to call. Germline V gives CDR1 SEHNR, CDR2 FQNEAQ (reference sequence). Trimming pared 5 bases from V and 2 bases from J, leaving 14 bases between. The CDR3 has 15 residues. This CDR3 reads CASSTTILDTDTQYF. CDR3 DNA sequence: TGTGCCAGCAGCACTACCATTCTAGACACAGATACGCAGTATTTT.

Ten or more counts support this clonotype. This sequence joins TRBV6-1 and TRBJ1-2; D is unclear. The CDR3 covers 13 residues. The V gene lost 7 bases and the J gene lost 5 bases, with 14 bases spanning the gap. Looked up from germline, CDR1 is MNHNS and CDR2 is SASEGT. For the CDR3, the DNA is TGTGCCAGCATTCTGGGCGCCGCTTATGGCTACACCTTC. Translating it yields CASILGAAYGYTF.

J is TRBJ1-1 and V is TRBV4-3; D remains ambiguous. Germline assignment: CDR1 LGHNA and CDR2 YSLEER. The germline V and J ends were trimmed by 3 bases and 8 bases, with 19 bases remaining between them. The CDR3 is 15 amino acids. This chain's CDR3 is CASSQALGPQREAFF. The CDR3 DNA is TGCGCCAGCAGCCAGGCCCTCGGACCGCAGAGGGAAGCTTTCTTT.

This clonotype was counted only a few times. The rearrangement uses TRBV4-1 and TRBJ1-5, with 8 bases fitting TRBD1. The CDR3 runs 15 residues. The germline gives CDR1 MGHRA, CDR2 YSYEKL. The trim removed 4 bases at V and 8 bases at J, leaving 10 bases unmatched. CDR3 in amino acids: CASSLEGDRREPQHF. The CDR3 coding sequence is TGCGCCAGCAGCCTCGAAGGGGACAGGCGGGAGCCCCAGCATTTT.